These T cell receptor beta chains were read from a single sample in a study of radiotherapy plus CTLA-4 blockade in lung cancer. Sequencing was performed with immunoSEQ multiplex PCR; in TCRdb, only in-frame clones are kept and a portion is missing. This sample has 81,000 or so clones; 60% to 85% occur once, and the top ten carry under 25%. Sequencing was performed on peripheral blood, taken from a patient treated with radiotherapy plus ipilimumab. Source of these receptors: a human donor with non-small cell lung cancer whose response to radiotherapy plus ipilimumab could not be evaluated. Some clones in this sample may be carry-over from other donors' samples. Each CDR3 is given with its conserved first and last residue. D genes are given only for firm matches. Clone size is given for some rows only: seen once, a few or many times, or a class if the clone is expanded.

J: TRBJ1-3; size: few; V: TRBV28; D: -; CDR3: CASSFLGNTIYF; DNA: TGTGCCAGCAGTTTTCTCGGAAACACCATATATTTT
J: TRBJ2-3; size: -; V: TRBV4-3; D: TRBD2; CDR3: CASSPSGRPTDTQYF; DNA: TGCGCCAGCAGCCCCAGCGGGAGACCCACAGATACGCAGTATTTT
J: TRBJ2-5; size: -; V: TRBV28; D: TRBD2; CDR3: CASAGGGKGQETQYF; DNA: TGTGCCAGCGCTGGGGGGGGAAAGGGCCAAGAGACCCAGTACTTC
J: TRBJ1-2; size: many; V: TRBV6-5; D: TRBD1; CDR3: CASSSRQGVWSYGYTF; DNA: TGTGCCAGCAGTTCCAGACAGGGGGTATGGAGCTATGGCTACACCTTC
J: TRBJ1-4; size: -; V: TRBV9; D: -; CDR3: CASSVGTDNEKLFF; DNA: TGTGCCAGCAGCGTAGGGACTGATAATGAAAAACTGTTTTTT
J: TRBJ2-5; size: -; V: TRBV28; D: TRBD1; CDR3: CASSSGAGQGVLWYF; DNA: TGTGCCAGCAGTTCCGGCGCGGGACAGGGAGTCCTTTGGTACTTC
J: TRBJ2-3; size: -; V: TRBV7-8; D: -; CDR3: CASSHWTDTDTQYF; DNA: TGTGCCAGCAGCCATTGGACAGACACAGATACGCAGTATTTT
J: TRBJ1-4; size: -; V: TRBV27; D: TRBD1; CDR3: CASRAIGQVSGEKLFF; DNA: TGTGCCAGCAGGGCGATCGGACAGGTGTCTGGTGAAAAACTGTTTTTT
J: TRBJ1-4; size: -; V: TRBV4-1; D: -; CDR3: CASSQDRRSGSLNEKLFF; DNA: TGCGCCAGCAGCCAAGATCGTCGTTCAGGGTCCCTTAATGAAAAACTGTTTTTT
J: TRBJ1-2; size: -; V: TRBV6-1; D: TRBD1; CDR3: CASSTDRGYGYTF; DNA: TGTGCCAGCAGTACGGACAGGGGGTATGGCTACACCTTC
J: TRBJ2-1; size: -; V: TRBV5-1; D: TRBD2; CDR3: CASSLTSGGSYNEQFF; DNA: TGCGCCAGCAGCTTGACTAGCGGGGGATCCTACAATGAGCAGTTCTTC
J: TRBJ2-2; size: -; V: TRBV19; D: TRBD1; CDR3: CASSTRGQGYAGELFF; DNA: TGTGCCAGTAGTACACGGGGACAGGGGTACGCCGGGGAGCTGTTTTTT
J: TRBJ2-1; size: -; V: TRBV27; D: TRBD2; CDR3: CASSPPGLAGGDEQFF; DNA: TGTGCCAGCAGTCCTCCGGGACTAGCGGGGGGGGATGAGCAGTTCTTC
J: TRBJ2-7; size: -; V: TRBV19; D: -; CDR3: CASSPTGSYEQYF; DNA: TGTGCCAGTAGTCCGACAGGTTCCTACGAGCAGTACTTC
J: TRBJ1-1; size: -; V: TRBV27; D: TRBD1; CDR3: CASSYLQGAINTEAFF; DNA: TGTGCCAGCAGTTACCTCCAGGGGGCCATCAACACTGAAGCTTTCTTT
J: TRBJ2-3; size: -; V: TRBV4-3; D: -; CDR3: CASSPERGPGTDTQYF; DNA: TGCGCCAGCAGCCCCGAGAGAGGGCCTGGCACAGATACGCAGTATTTT
J: TRBJ1-1; size: -; V: TRBV5-1; D: -; CDR3: CASSLETVMNTEAFF; DNA: TGCGCCAGCAGCTTGGAAACAGTCATGAACACTGAAGCTTTCTTT
J: TRBJ2-1; size: -; V: TRBV7-9; D: TRBD2; CDR3: CASSSGGTYNEQFF; DNA: TGTGCCAGCAGCTCCGGGGGGACCTACAATGAGCAGTTCTTC
J: TRBJ2-5; size: -; V: TRBV7-2; D: TRBD2; CDR3: CASSPTSGGRGETQYF; DNA: TGTGCCAGCAGCCCGACTAGCGGGGGGCGGGGGGAGACCCAGTACTTC
J: TRBJ2-6; size: -; V: TRBV11-1; D: -; CDR3: CASSQEAGANVLTF; DNA: TGTGCCAGCAGTCAAGAGGCTGGGGCCAACGTCCTGACTTTC
J: TRBJ1-5; size: -; V: TRBV7-2; D: -; CDR3: CASSLFGRQTNQPQHF; DNA: TGTGCCAGCAGCTTGTTCGGCCGACAGACCAATCAGCCCCAGCATTTT
J: TRBJ2-7; size: -; V: TRBV20-1; D: TRBD2; CDR3: CSAPSGYEQYF; DNA: TGCAGTGCCCCTAGCGGGTACGAGCAGTACTTC
J: TRBJ2-1; size: -; V: TRBV5-1; D: TRBD2; CDR3: CASSLVSAGDEQFF; DNA: TGCGCCAGCAGCTTGGTCTCAGCGGGGGATGAGCAGTTCTTC
J: TRBJ2-2; size: once; V: TRBV28; D: TRBD1; CDR3: CATNRLPGQGAGELFF; DNA: TGTGCCACCAACCGACTTCCGGGACAGGGGGCCGGGGAGCTGTTTTTT
J: TRBJ1-2; size: -; V: TRBV28; D: -; CDR3: CASSPGGLSNYGYTF; DNA: TGTGCCAGCAGTCCCGGGGGACTTTCTAACTATGGCTACACCTTC
J: TRBJ1-5; size: -; V: TRBV4-3; D: -; CDR3: CASSQVAGNSNQPQHF; DNA: TGCGCCAGCAGCCAAGTTGCGGGGAATAGCAATCAGCCCCAGCATTTT
J: TRBJ1-1; size: -; V: TRBV7-9; D: TRBD1; CDR3: CASSLDGTGNTEAFF; DNA: TGTGCCAGCAGCTTAGATGGGACAGGGAACACTGAAGCTTTCTTT
J: TRBJ2-7; size: few; V: TRBV27; D: TRBD1; CDR3: CASSFLGQGSYEQYF; DNA: TGTGCCAGCAGTTTCCTCGGACAGGGTTCCTACGAGCAGTACTTC
J: TRBJ1-2; size: once; V: TRBV28; D: TRBD1; CDR3: CASSSWGQGEDGYTF; DNA: TGTGCCAGCAGTTCCTGGGGACAGGGAGAGGATGGCTACACCTTC
J: TRBJ1-2; size: -; V: TRBV25-1; D: -; CDR3: CASSEALGGYTF; DNA: TGTGCCAGCAGTGAGGCCCTCGGGGGCTACACCTTC
J: TRBJ2-5; size: -; V: TRBV4-2; D: TRBD2; CDR3: CASSQLTSGGETQYF; DNA: TGTGCCAGCAGCCAGCTTACTAGCGGGGGAGAGACCCAGTACTTC
J: TRBJ2-5; size: -; V: TRBV5-1; D: -; CDR3: CASSLKGSRETQYF; DNA: TGCGCCAGCAGCTTGAAGGGGTCTCGGGAGACCCAGTACTTC
J: TRBJ1-5; size: -; V: TRBV6-5; D: -; CDR3: CASSPRRGAPQPQHF; DNA: TGTGCCAGCAGCCCCCGGAGGGGCGCACCCCAGCCCCAGCATTTT
J: TRBJ1-6; size: once; V: TRBV2; D: -; CDR3: CASGDGYNSPLHF; DNA: TGTGCCAGCGGTGACGGCTATAATTCACCCCTCCACTTT
J: TRBJ2-3; size: -; V: TRBV25-1; D: TRBD1; CDR3: CASSGDGGTGGDTQYF; DNA: TGTGCCAGCAGTGGGGACGGCGGGACAGGGGGAGATACGCAGTATTTT
J: TRBJ1-5; size: few; V: TRBV6-6; D: TRBD1; CDR3: CASGTQGVNQPQHF; DNA: TGTGCCAGCGGGACGCAGGGGGTCAATCAGCCCCAGCATTTT
J: TRBJ1-2; size: -; V: TRBV4-1; D: -; CDR3: CASSQHDSYGYGYTF; DNA: TGCGCCAGCAGCCAACATGACAGTTATGGCTATGGCTACACCTTC
J: TRBJ2-7; size: -; V: TRBV28; D: -; CDR3: CASSLVQSYEQYF; DNA: TGTGCCAGCAGTTTAGTTCAGTCGTACGAGCAGTACTTC
J: TRBJ2-1; size: -; V: TRBV5-1; D: -; CDR3: CASSFRQLSSYNEQFF; DNA: TGCGCCAGCAGCTTCCGACAGCTCAGCTCCTACAATGAGCAGTTCTTC
J: TRBJ2-1; size: -; V: TRBV9; D: TRBD2; CDR3: CASSVGVAGGDNEQFF; DNA: TGTGCCAGCAGCGTGGGGGTGGCGGGGGGTGACAATGAGCAGTTCTTC
J: TRBJ1-1; size: -; V: TRBV6-1; D: TRBD1; CDR3: CASMTGGTEAFF; DNA: TGTGCCAGCATGACAGGGGGCACTGAAGCTTTCTTT
J: TRBJ2-2; size: -; V: TRBV19; D: TRBD2; CDR3: CASSISLRRGVRTGELFF; DNA: TGTGCCAGTAGTATATCCCTTCGGCGGGGGGTACGGACCGGGGAGCTGTTTTTT
J: TRBJ1-5; size: -; V: TRBV6-5; D: TRBD1; CDR3: CASSFDRDQPQHF; DNA: TGTGCCAGCAGCTTCGACAGGGATCAGCCCCAGCATTTT
J: TRBJ1-4; size: few; V: TRBV6-5; D: -; CDR3: CASRAGGNSEKLFF; DNA: TGTGCCAGCAGGGCGGGGGGAAATAGTGAAAAACTGTTTTTT
J: TRBJ1-2; size: -; V: TRBV7-9; D: TRBD1; CDR3: CASSLALSGGDGYTF; DNA: TGTGCCAGCAGCTTAGCATTGTCAGGGGGCGATGGCTACACCTTC
J: TRBJ2-3; size: -; V: TRBV20-1; D: -; CDR3: CSAPQGDTQYF; DNA: TGCAGTGCCCCGCAGGGGGATACGCAGTATTTT
J: TRBJ1-6; size: -; V: TRBV7-9; D: -; CDR3: CASSSGSSYNSPLHF; DNA: TGTGCCAGCAGCTCCGGTAGCTCCTATAATTCACCCCTCCACTTT
J: TRBJ2-3; size: -; V: TRBV5-6; D: TRBD2; CDR3: CASSARGGTDTQYF; DNA: TGTGCCAGCAGCGCGCGGGGGGGCACAGATACGCAGTATTTT
J: TRBJ1-6; size: -; V: TRBV5-4; D: -; CDR3: CASSFGETANSPLHF; DNA: TGTGCCAGCAGCTTTGGTGAGACAGCCAATTCACCCCTCCACTTT
J: TRBJ2-2; size: -; V: TRBV5-1; D: -; CDR3: CASSSRTDTGELFF; DNA: TGCGCCAGCAGCTCAAGGACAGACACCGGGGAGCTGTTTTTT
J: TRBJ1-1; size: -; V: TRBV29-1; D: TRBD1; CDR3: CSVDGTADTEAFF; DNA: TGCAGCGTAGACGGGACAGCCGACACTGAAGCTTTCTTT
J: TRBJ2-7; size: once; V: TRBV6-5; D: -; CDR3: CASRIQTGSYEQYF; DNA: TGTGCCAGCAGGATCCAGACAGGCTCCTACGAGCAGTACTTC
J: TRBJ1-5; size: -; V: TRBV5-8; D: TRBD1; CDR3: CASSSGQGYQPQHF; DNA: TGTGCCAGCAGCTCCGGACAGGGATATCAGCCCCAGCATTTT